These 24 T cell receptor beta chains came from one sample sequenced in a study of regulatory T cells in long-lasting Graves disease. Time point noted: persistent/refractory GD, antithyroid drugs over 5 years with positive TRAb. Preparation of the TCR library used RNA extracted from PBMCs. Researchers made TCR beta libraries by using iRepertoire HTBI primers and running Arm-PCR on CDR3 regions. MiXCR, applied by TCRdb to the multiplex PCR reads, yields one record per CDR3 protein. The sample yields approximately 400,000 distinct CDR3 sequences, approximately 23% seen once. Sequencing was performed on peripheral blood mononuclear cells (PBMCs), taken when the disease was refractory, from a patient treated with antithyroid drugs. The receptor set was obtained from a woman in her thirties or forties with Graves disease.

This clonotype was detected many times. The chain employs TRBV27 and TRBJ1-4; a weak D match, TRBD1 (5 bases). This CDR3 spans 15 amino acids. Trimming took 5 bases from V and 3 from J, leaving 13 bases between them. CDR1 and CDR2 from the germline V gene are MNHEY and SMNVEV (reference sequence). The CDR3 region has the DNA TGTGCCAGCAGTGGAAGGGGCCCCCCTAATGAAAAACTGTTTTTT. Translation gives CASSGRGPPNEKLFF.

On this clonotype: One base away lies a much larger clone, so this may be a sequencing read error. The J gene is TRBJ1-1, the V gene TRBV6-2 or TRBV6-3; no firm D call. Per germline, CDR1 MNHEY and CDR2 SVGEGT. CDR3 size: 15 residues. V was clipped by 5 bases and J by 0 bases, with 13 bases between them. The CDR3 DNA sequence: TGTGCCAGCAGTCCGCAGATGGACGTGAACACTGAAGCTTTCTTT. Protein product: CASSPQMDVNTEAFF.

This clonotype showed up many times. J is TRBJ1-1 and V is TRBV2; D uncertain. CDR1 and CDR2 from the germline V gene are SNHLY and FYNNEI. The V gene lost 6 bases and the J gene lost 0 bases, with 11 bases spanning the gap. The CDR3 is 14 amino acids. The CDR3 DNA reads TGTGCCAGCAGACCCCACGCCATGAACACTGAAGCTTTCTTT. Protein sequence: CASRPHAMNTEAFF.

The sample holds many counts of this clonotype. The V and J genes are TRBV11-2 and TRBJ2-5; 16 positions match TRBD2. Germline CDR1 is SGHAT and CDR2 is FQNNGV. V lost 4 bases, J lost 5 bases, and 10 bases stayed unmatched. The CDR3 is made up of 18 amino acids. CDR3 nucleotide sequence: TGTGCCAGCAGCTCGTCGGGACTAGCGGGAGGGCTGCGGGAGACCCAGTACTTC. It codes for CASSSSGLAGGLRETQYF.

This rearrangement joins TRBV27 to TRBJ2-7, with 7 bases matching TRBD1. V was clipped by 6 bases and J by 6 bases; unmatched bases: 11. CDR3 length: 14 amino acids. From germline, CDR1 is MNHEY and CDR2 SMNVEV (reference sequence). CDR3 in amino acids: CASSLVGTAAEQYF. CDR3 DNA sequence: TGTGCCAGCAGCCTTGTTGGGACAGCGGCCGAGCAGTACTTC.

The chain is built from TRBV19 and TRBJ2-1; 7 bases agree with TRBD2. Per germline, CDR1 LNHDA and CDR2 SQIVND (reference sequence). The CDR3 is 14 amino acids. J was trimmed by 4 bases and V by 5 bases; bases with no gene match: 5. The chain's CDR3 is CASSSLADYNEQFF. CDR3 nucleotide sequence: TGTGCCAGTAGTTCCCTAGCGGATTACAATGAGCAGTTCTTC.

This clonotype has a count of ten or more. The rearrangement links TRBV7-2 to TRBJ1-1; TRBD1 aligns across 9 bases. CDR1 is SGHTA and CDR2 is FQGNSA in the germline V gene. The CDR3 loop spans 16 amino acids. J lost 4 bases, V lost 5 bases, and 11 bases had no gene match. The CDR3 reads CASSPGPGQGGTEAFF. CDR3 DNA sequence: TGTGCCAGCAGCCCCGGGCCGGGACAGGGAGGCACTGAAGCTTTCTTT.

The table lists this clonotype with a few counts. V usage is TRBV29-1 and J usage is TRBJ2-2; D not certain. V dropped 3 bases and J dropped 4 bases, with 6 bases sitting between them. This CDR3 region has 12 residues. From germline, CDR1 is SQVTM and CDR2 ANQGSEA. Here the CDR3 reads CSVDLGTGELFF. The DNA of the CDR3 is TGCAGCGTTGATTTGGGCACCGGGGAGCTGTTTTTT.

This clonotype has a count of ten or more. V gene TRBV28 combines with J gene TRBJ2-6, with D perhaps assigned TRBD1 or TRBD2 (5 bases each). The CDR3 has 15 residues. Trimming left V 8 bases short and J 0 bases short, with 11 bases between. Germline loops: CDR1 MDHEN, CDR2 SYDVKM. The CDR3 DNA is TGTGCCAGCTGTGGGGGTTTCTCTGGGGCCAACGTCCTGACTTTC. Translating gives CASCGGFSGANVLTF.

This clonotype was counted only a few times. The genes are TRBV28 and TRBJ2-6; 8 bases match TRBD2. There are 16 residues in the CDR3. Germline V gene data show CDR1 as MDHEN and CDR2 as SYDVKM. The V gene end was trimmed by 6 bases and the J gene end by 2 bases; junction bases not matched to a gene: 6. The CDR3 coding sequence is TGTGCCAGCAGCCCCGGGACTAGGGCTGGGGCCAACGTCCTGACTTTC. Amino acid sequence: CASSPGTRAGANVLTF.

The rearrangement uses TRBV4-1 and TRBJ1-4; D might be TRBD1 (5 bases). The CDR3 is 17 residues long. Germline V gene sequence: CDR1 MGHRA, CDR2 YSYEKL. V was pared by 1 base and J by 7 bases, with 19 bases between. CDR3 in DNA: TGCGCCAGCAGCCAAGGGCTTAGGGGCCCTGGAGGTGAAAAACTGTTTTTT. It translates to CASSQGLRGPGGEKLFF.

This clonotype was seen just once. As DNA, the CDR3 is TGTGCCAGCAGCTCCCCCTGGGCGGCGGGCCGCTTCCCCGGGGCCAACGTCCTGACTTTC. Encoded protein: CASSSPWAAGRFPGANVLTF. The rearrangement joins TRBV7-2 to TRBJ2-6; perhaps TRBD2 as D (5 bases). Germline values: CDR1 SGHTA, CDR2 FQGNSA. Trimming shortened V by 4 bases and J by 4 bases, and 26 bases separated the two germline ends. The CDR3 runs to 20 residues.

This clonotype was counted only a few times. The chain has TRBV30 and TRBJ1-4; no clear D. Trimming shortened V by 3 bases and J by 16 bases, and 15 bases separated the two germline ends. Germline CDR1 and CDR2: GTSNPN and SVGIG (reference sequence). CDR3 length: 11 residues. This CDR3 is CAWSSGGNRFF. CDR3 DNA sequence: TGTGCCTGGAGCTCCGGAGGGAATCGGTTTTTT.

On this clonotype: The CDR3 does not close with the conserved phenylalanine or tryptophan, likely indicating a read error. This CDR3 reads CASRPYSGGELFL. DNA of the CDR3: TGTGCCAGCAGGCCTTACTCTGGCGGGGAGCTGTTTCTT. The chain joins TRBV3-1 to TRBJ2-2; D gene uncertain. Germline V gene data show CDR1 as LGHDT and CDR2 as YNNKEL (reference sequence). CDR3 length: 13 residues. The V end was cut by 6 bases, the J end by 7 bases, with 12 bases between.

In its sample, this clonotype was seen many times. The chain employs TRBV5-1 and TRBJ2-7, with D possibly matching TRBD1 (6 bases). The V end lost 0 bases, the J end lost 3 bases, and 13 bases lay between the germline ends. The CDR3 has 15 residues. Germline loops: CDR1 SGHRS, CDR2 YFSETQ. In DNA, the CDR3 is TGCGCCAGCAGCTTGGTGGCAGGGGAAATCTACGAGCAGTACTTC. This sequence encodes CASSLVAGEIYEQYF.

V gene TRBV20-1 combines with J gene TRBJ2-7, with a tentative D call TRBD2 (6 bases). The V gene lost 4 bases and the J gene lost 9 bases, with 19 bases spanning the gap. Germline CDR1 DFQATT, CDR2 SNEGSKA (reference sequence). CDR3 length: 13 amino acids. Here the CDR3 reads CSATSSVGPGQYF. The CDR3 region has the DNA TGCAGTGCTACGTCTAGCGTGGGGCCTGGGCAGTACTTC.

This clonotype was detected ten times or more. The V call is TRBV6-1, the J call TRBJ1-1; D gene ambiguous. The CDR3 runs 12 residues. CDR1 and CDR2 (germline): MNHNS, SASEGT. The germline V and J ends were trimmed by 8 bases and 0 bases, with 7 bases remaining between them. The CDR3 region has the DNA TGTGCCAGCCGTCCAGTGAACACTGAAGCTTTCTTT. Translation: CASRPVNTEAFF.

The chain's CDR3 is CASSRRDGGKVEQYF. The CDR3 DNA reads TGTGCCAGTAGTAGGAGAGATGGGGGTAAAGTCGAGCAGTACTTC. This chain links TRBV19 with TRBJ2-7, with D possibly called TRBD1 or TRBD2 (5 bases each). Germline V lookup: CDR1 LNHDA, CDR2 SQIVND (reference sequence). The length of the CDR3 is 15 residues. Trimming cost V 4 bases and J 6 bases, with 19 bases left between them.

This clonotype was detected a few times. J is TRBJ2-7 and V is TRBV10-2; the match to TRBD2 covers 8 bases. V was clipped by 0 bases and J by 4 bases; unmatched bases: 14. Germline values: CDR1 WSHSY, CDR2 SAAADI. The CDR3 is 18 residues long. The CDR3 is CASSESSVLAGGRYEQYF. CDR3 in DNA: TGCGCCAGCAGTGAGTCGTCGGTACTGGCGGGAGGTCGGTACGAGCAGTACTTC.

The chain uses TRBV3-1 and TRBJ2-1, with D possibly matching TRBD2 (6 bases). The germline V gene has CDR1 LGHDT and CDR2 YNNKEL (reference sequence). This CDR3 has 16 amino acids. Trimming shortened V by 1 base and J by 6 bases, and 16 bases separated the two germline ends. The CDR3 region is CASSQGGRRAANEQFF. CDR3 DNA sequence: TGTGCCAGCAGCCAAGGAGGTAGGAGGGCCGCCAATGAGCAGTTCTTC.

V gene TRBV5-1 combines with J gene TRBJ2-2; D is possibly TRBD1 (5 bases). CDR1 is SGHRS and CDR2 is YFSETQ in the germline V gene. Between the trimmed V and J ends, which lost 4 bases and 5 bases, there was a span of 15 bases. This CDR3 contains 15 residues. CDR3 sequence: CASSQHRNHTGELFF. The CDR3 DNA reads TGCGCCAGCAGCCAGCACAGGAACCATACCGGGGAGCTGTTTTTT.

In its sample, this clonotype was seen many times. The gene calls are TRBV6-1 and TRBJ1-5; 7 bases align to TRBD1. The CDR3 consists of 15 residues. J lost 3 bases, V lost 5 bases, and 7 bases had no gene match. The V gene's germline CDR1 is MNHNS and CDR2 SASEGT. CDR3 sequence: CASSRRTGFNQPQHF. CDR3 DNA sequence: TGTGCCAGCAGTCGTCGGACAGGCTTCAATCAGCCCCAGCATTTT.

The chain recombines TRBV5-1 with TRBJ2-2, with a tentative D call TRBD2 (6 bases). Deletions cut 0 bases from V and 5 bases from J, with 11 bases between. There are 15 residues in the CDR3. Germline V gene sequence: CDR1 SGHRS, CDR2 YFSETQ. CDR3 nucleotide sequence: TGCGCCAGCAGCTTGGAGACTAGTAGAACCGGGGAGCTGTTTTTT. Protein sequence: CASSLETSRTGELFF.

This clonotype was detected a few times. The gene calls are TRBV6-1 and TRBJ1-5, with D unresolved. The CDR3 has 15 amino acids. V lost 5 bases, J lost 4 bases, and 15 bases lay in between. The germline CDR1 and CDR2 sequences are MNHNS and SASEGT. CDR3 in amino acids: CASSPDTTRNQPQHF. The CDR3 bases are TGTGCCAGCAGTCCAGACACAACCCGAAATCAGCCCCAGCATTTT.